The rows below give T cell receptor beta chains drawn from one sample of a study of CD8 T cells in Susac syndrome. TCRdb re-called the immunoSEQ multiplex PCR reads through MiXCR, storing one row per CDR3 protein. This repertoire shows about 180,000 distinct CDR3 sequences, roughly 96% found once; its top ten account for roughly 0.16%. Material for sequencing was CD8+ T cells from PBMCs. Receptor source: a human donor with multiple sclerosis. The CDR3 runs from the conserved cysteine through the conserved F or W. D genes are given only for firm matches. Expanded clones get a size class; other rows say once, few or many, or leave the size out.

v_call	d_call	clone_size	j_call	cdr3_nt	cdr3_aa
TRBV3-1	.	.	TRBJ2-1	TGTGCCAGCAGTTTTGGACTGGATTACAATGAGCAGTTCTTC	CASSFGLDYNEQFF
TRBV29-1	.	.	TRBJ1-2	TGCAGCGTTGTCAGGGACATCGCCTATGGCTACACCTTC	CSVVRDIAYGYTF
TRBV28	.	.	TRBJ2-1	TGTGCCAGCAGGCCGGACACCAATGAGCAGTTCTTC	CASRPDTNEQFF
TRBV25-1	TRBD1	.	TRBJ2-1	TGTGCCAGCACTACCCCGGACAGGGTCCATGAGCAGTTCTTC	CASTTPDRVHEQFF
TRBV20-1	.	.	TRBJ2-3	TGCAGTGCTAGAGAGGGATACCGGCCCACAGATACGCAGTATTTT	CSAREGYRPTDTQYF
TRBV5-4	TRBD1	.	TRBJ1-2	TGTGCCAGCAGCGGACAGGGGGTATATGGCTACACCTTC	CASSGQGVYGYTF
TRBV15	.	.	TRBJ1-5	TGTGCCACCAGCACAGGGGCTAGCAATCAGCCCCAGCATTTT	CATSTGASNQPQHF
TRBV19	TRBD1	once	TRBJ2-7	TGTGCCAGTAGTATGGGGGACAGGGCGGACGAGCAGTACTTC	CASSMGDRADEQYF
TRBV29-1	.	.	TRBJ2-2	TGCAGCGTTACTCGGAGTCGAGGCACCGGGGAGCTGTTTTTT	CSVTRSRGTGELFF
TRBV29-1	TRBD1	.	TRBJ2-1	TGCAGCGTTGATTTTCCCGACAGGGGGTTGATCGATGAGCAGTTCTTC	CSVDFPDRGLIDEQFF
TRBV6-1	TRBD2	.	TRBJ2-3	TGTGCCAGCACGGGACTAGCGGGCATCCCCACAGATACGCAGTATTTT	CASTGLAGIPTDTQYF
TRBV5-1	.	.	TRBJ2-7	TGCGCCAGCAGCCCATCGGGGACTCCCCTGAGCTCCTACGAGCAGTACTTC	CASSPSGTPLSSYEQYF
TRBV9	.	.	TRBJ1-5	TGTGCCAGCAGCGCCGGGGGAATGGGCAATCAGCCCCAGCATTTT	CASSAGGMGNQPQHF
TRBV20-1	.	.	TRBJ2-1	TGCAGTGCCCCTCTGGGGGGAGAACCCTACAATGAGCAGTTCTTC	CSAPLGGEPYNEQFF
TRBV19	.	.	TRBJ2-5	TGTGCCAGTAGTATAGTCCCCGGGGAGACCCAGTACTTC	CASSIVPGETQYF
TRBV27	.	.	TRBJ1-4	TGTGCCAGCAAGGTCGATGCAGGGATGGGTGAAAAACTGTTTTTT	CASKVDAGMGEKLFF
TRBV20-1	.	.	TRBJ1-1	TGCAGTGCTAGAGATCCCGGTGGGCACACTGAAGCTTTCTTT	CSARDPGGHTEAFF
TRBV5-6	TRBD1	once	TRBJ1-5	TGTGCCAGCAGCAGCGGGGACAGTGGTCAGCCCCAGCATTTT	CASSSGDSGQPQHF